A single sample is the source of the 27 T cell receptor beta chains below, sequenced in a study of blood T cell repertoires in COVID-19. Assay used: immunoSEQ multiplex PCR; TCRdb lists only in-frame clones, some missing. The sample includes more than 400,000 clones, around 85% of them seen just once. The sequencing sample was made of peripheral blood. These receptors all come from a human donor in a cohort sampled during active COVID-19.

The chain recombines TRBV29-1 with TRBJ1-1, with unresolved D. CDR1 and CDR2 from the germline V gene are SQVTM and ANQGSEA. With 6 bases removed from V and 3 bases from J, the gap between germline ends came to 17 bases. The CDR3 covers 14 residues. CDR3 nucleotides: TGCAGCGTCACGCTCGGGTCAGCAGACACTGAAGCTTTCTTT. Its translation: CSVTLGSADTEAFF.

The CDR3 is CASSSSGTGTDEQFF. The DNA of the CDR3 is TGTGCCAGCAGTTCTTCCGGGACAGGGACGGATGAGCAGTTCTTC. This sequence joins TRBV6-1 and TRBJ2-1; TRBD1 matches at 9 bases. The CDR3 runs to 15 residues. Germline V gene data show CDR1 as MNHNS and CDR2 as SASEGT. The junction had 10 bases not matched to a gene; V was cut back by 5 bases and J by 8 bases.

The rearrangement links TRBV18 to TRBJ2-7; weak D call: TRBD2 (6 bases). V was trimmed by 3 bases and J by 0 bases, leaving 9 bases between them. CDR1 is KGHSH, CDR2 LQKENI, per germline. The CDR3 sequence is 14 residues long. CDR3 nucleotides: TGTGCCAGCTCACCGAGCGGGCACTCCTACGAGCAGTACTTC. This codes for CASSPSGHSYEQYF.

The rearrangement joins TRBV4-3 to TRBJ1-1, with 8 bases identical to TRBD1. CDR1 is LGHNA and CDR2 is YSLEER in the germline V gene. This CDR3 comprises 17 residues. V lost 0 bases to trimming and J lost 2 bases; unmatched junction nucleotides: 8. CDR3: CASSQDRPAGGNTEAFF. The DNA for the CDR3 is TGCGCCAGCAGCCAAGATAGGCCGGCAGGGGGCAACACTGAAGCTTTCTTT.

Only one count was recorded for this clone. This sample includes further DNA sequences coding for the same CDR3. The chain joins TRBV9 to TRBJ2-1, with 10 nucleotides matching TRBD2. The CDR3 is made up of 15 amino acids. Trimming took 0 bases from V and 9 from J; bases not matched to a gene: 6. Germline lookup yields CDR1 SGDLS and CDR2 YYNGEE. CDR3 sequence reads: CASSVVSSGRGEQFF. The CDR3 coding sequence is TGTGCCAGCAGCGTAGTTTCTAGCGGGAGAGGTGAGCAGTTCTTC.

CDR3 nucleotides: TGTGCCAGCAGCGTTGTTAGCGGGAGTGATGAGCAGTTCTTC. Protein sequence: CASSVVSGSDEQFF. The chain links TRBV9 to TRBJ2-1; 9 bases fit TRBD2. The V and J ends lost 2 bases and 8 bases, in that order; junction bases with no gene match: 5. Germline V CDR1 and CDR2: SGDLS, YYNGEE. The CDR3 consists of 14 residues. The entire variable domain, with the rest obtained from reference TRBV9 and TRBJ2-1, is as follows: DSGVTQTPKHLITATGQRVTLRCSPRSGDLSVYWYQQSLDQGLQFLIQYYNGEERAKGNILERFSAQQFPDLHSELNLSSLELGDSALYFCASSVVSGSDEQFFGPGTRLTVL.

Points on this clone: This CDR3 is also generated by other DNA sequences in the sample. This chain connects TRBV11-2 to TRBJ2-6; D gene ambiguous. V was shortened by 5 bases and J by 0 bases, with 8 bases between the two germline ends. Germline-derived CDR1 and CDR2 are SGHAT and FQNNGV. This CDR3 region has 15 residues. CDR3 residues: CASSLTSSGANVLTF. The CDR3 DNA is TGTGCCAGCAGCCTAACGAGCTCTGGGGCCAACGTCCTGACTTTC.

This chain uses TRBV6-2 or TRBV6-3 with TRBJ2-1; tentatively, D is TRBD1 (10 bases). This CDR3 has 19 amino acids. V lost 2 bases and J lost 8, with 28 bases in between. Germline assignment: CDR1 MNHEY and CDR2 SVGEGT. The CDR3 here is CASSYPDRGGSGLAYEQFF. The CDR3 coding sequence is TGTGCCAGCAGTTACCCGGACAGGGGGGGATCGGGACTAGCATATGAGCAGTTCTTC.

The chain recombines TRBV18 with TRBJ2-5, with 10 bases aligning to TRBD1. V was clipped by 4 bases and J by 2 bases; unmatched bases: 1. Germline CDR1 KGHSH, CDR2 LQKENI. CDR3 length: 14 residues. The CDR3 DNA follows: TGTGCCAGCTCACGGGACAGGGGTCAAGAGACCCAGTACTTC. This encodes CASSRDRGQETQYF.

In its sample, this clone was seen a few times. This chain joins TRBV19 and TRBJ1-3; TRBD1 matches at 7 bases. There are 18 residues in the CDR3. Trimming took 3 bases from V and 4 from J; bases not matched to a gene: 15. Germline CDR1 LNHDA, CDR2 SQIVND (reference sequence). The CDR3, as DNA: TGTGCCAGTAGTATTCGCCAAGGGGGCCTCAGACACGGAAACACCATATATTTT. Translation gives CASSIRQGGLRHGNTIYF.

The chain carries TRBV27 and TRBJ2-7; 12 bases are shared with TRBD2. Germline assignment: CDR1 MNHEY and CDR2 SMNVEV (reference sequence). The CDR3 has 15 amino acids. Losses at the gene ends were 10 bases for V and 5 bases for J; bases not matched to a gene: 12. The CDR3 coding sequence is TGTGCCACCAGACTAGCGGGAGTCAATATGCACGAGCAGTACTTC. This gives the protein CATRLAGVNMHEQYF.

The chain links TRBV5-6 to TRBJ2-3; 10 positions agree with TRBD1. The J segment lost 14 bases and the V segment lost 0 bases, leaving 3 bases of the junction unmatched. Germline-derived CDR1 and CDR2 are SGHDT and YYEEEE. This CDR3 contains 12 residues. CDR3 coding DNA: TGTGCCAGCAGCTTGGGACAGGGGGCCTGGTATTTT. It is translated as CASSLGQGAWYF.

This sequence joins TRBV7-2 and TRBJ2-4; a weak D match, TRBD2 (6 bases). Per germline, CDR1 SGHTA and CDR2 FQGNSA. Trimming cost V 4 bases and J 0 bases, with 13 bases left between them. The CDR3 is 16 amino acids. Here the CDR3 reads CASSSAGTLAKNIQYF. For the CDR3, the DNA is TGTGCCAGCAGCTCTGCCGGGACTCTAGCCAAAAACATTCAGTACTTC.

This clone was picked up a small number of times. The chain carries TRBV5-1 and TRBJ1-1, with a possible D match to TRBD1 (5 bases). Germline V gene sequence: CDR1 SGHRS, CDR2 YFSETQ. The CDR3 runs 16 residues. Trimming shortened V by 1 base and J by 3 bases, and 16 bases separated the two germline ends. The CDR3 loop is CASSLRQGEGDTEAFF. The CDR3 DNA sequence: TGCGCCAGCAGCTTGAGGCAGGGTGAAGGGGACACTGAAGCTTTCTTT.

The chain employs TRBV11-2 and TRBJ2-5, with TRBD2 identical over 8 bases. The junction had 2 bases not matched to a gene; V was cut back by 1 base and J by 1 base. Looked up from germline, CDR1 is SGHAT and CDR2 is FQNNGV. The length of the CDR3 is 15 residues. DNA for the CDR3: TGTGCCAGCAGCTTAGTAGCGGGGACCCAAGAGACCCAGTACTTC. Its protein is CASSLVAGTQETQYF.

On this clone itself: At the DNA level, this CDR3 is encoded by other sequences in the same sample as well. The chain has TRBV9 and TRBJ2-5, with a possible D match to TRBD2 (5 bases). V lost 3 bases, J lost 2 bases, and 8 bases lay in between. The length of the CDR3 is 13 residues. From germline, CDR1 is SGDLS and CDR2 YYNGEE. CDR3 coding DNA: TGTGCCAGCAGCGGGGGAGTTCAAGAGACCCAGTACTTC. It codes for CASSGGVQETQYF.

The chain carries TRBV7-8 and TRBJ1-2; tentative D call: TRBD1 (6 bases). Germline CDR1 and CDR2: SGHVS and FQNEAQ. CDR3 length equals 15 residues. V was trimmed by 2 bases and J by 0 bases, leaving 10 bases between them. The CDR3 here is CASSLRDKTNYGYTF. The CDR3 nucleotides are TGTGCCAGCAGCTTACGGGACAAGACTAACTATGGCTACACCTTC. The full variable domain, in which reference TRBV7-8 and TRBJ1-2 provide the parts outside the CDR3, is GAGVSQSPRYKVAKRGQDVALRCDPISGHVSLFWYQQALGQGPEFLTYFQNEAQLDKSGLPSDRFFAERPEGSVSTLKIQRTQQEDSAVYLCASSLRDKTNYGYTFGSGTRLTVV.

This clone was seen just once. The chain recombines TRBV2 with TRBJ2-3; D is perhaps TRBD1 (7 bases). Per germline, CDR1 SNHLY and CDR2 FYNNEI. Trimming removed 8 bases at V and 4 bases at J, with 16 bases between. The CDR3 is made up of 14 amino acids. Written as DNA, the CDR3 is TGTGCCAGCTCCAGGGGGGTAGTCGCAGATACGCAGTATTTT. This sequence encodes CASSRGVVADTQYF.

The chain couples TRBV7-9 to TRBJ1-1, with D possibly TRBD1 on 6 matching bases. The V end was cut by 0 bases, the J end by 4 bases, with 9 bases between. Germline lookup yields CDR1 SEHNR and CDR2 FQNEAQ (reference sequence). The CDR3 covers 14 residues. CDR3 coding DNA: TGTGCCAGCAGCTTAGCGGCAGGGGTCACTGAAGCTTTCTTT. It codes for CASSLAAGVTEAFF.

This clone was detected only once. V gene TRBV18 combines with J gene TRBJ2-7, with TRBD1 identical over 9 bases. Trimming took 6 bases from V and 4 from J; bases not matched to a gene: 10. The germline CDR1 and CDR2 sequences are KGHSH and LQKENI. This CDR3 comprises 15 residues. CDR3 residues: CASSHPRTGVYEQYF. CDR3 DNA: TGTGCCAGCTCGCACCCGCGGACAGGGGTGTACGAGCAGTACTTC.

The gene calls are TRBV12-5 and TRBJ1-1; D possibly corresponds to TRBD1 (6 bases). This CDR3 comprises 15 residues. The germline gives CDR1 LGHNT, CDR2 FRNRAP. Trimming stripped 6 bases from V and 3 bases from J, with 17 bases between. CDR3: CASGPQQGRDTEAFF. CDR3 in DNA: TGTGCTAGTGGACCACAACAGGGACGAGACACTGAAGCTTTCTTT.

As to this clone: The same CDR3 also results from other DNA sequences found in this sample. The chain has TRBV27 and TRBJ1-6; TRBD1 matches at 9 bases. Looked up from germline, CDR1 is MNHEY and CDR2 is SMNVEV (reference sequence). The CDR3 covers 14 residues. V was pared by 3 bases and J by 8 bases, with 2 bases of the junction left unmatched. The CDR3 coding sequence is TGTGCCAGCAGTTTCCGGGACAGGGATTCACCCCTCCACTTT. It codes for CASSFRDRDSPLHF.

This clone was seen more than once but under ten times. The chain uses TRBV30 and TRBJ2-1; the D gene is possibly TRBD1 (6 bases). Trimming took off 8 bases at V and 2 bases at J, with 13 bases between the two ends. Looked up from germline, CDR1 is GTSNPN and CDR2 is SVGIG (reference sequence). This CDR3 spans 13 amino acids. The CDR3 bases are TGTGCCCGGTCGTGGGGGCCCTACAATGAGCAGTTCTTC. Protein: CARSWGPYNEQFF.

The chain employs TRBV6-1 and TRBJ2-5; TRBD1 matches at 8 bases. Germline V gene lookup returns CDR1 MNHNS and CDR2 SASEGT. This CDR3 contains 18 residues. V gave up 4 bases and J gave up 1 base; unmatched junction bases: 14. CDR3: CASSVTGTGPLGQETQYF. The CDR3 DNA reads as TGTGCCAGCAGTGTTACTGGGACAGGACCGTTAGGCCAAGAGACCCAGTACTTC.

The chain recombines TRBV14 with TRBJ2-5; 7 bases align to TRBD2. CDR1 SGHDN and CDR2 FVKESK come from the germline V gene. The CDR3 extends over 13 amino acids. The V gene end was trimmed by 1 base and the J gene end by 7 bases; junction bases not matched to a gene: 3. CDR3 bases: TGTGCCAGCAGCCAAGGGGCGGGGGTGACCCAGTACTTC. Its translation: CASSQGAGVTQYF.

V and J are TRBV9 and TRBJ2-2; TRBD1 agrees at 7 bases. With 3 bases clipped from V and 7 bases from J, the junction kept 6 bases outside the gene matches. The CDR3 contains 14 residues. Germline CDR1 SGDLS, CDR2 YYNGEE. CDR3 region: CASSALTGNGELFF. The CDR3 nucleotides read TGTGCCAGCAGCGCCCTGACAGGGAACGGGGAGCTGTTTTTT.

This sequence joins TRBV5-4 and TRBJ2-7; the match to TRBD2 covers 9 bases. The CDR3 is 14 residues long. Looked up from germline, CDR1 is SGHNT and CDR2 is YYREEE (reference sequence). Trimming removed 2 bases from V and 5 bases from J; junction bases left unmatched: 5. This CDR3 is CASSFSGSAHEQYF. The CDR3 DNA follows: TGTGCCAGCAGCTTTAGCGGGAGTGCCCACGAGCAGTACTTC.